The 7 T cell receptor beta chains listed next were all sequenced from one sample in a study of regulatory T cells in long-lasting Graves disease. HTBI primers from iRepertoire and Arm-PCR of CDR3 regions yielded the TCR beta libraries. Each CDR3 protein is one row after TCRdb ran MiXCR on the multiplex PCR reads. Of about 330,000 distinct CDR3 sequences detected, 15% to 20% appear once; the ten largest clones hold roughly a fifth. Noted time point: newly diagnosed GD, antithyroid drugs for less than 3 months. The TCR library was made from RNA extracted from PBMCs. The same sample was also studied in work on T cells in Graves' hyperthyroidism and ophthalmopathy.

The sample here was peripheral blood mononuclear cells (PBMCs), taken at new diagnosis, from a patient treated with antithyroid drugs. The receptors originated from a woman between 18 and 29 years old with Graves disease.

This chain links TRBV29-1 with TRBJ2-5; TRBD1 might be the D (6 bases). Germline CDR1 reads SQVTM; CDR2 reads ANQGSEA. The CDR3 covers 13 residues. The CDR3 sequence: CRMGAGGQETQYF. CDR3 bases: TGCAGGATGGGGGCAGGCGGCCAAGAGACCCAGTACTTC. The whole variable domain, filled in from reference TRBV29-1 and TRBJ2-5, reads SAVISQKPSRDICQRGTSLTIQCQVDSQVTMMFWYRQQPGQSLTLIATANQGSEATYESGFVIDKFPISRPNLTFSTLTVSNMSPEDSSIYLCRMGAGGQETQYFGPGTRLLVL.

Concerning this clonotype itself: This likely came from a read error, as a far larger clone is one base away. The chain recombines TRBV6-8 with TRBJ2-3; either TRBD1 or TRBD2 may fit D (6 bases each). V was pared by 4 bases and J by 1 base, with 15 bases between. The CDR3 runs to 16 residues. Germline V lookup: CDR1 MNHGY, CDR2 SAAAGT. Here the CDR3 reads CASSCGGGRRTDTQYF. CDR3 in DNA: TGTGCCAGCAGTTGCGGAGGGGGTCGGCGCACAGATACGCAGTATTTT.

This clonotype has only a few counts. This rearrangement joins TRBV7-3 to TRBJ2-5; 10 nucleotides line up with TRBD1. The CDR3 totals 14 residues. After removal of 8 bases from V and 4 bases from J, the junction contained 7 bases not matched to a gene. Germline CDR1 and CDR2: SGHTA and FQGTGA. The CDR3, as DNA: TGTGCCAGCTCCCGACAGGGGGCGGGAGAGACCCAGTACTTC. This gives the protein CASSRQGAGETQYF.

This clonotype was counted ten times or more. The chain employs TRBV28 and TRBJ2-5; 9 bases map to TRBD1. V was clipped by 5 bases and J by 5 bases; unmatched bases: 12. The CDR3 is 16 residues long. In germline, CDR1 is MDHEN, CDR2 SYDVKM. For the CDR3, the DNA is TGTGCCAGCAGTATAACCGGGACAGGGTCGGGGGAGACCCAGTACTTC. It is translated as CASSITGTGSGETQYF.

The chain links TRBV7-2 to TRBJ2-3; 14 bases are a match to TRBD2. The CDR3 runs to 17 residues. With 5 bases clipped from V and 1 base from J, the junction kept 5 bases outside the gene matches. CDR1 and CDR2 (germline): SGHTA, FQGNSA. The CDR3 DNA sequence: TGTGCCAGCAGCATGCCGGGACTAGCGGGGGGCACAGATACGCAGTATTTT. Translating it yields CASSMPGLAGGTDTQYF. Filled out from reference TRBV7-2 and TRBJ2-3, the complete variable domain reads GAGVSQSPSNKVTEKGKDVELRCDPISGHTALYWYRQSLGQGLEFLIYFQGNSAPDKSGLPSDRFSAERTGGSVSTLTIQRTQQEDSAVYLCASSMPGLAGGTDTQYFGPGTRLTVL.

The CDR3: CASSSSAGQRDQPQHF. CDR3 sequence (DNA): TGCGCCAGCAGCTCCTCGGCGGGACAGAGAGATCAGCCCCAGCATTTT. The rearrangement links TRBV5-1 to TRBJ1-5; 7 bases match TRBD1. Germline CDR1 is SGHRS and CDR2 is YFSETQ. The CDR3 totals 16 residues. V was pared by 3 bases and J by 5 bases, with 11 bases of the junction left unmatched.

V gene TRBV27 combines with J gene TRBJ1-5; no reliable D call. Germline assignment: CDR1 MNHEY and CDR2 SMNVEV (reference sequence). V was pared by 3 bases and J by 3 bases, with 9 bases between. This CDR3 has 14 amino acids. The CDR3 DNA sequence: TGTGCCAGCAGTTTGGGCCAGCTCAATCAGCCCCAGCATTTT. Protein product: CASSLGQLNQPQHF.